Below, one T cell receptor beta chain is given with its context. Its antigen remains unidentified. There are no base qualities to consult, and no much larger clone falls within one base. The library came from 5' RACE. Data came from an Illumina HiSeq 2500. A second PCR of about 6 to 12 cycles was run with a J-beta primer mix and a sample-barcoded 5' primer. A unique molecular identifier was introduced onto each TCR beta cDNA molecule by a template-switch 5' adaptor carrying 12 random nucleotides. Each sample yielded at least 3 million CDR3-containing paired-end reads. First-strand cDNA was synthesized from all RNA with the Mint cDNA synthesis kit, primed by a TRBC-specific oligonucleotide. All cDNA was treated with uracil-DNA glycosylase and then went through a first 18-cycle PCR with the universal primers M1SS and BC2_uni_R. The source study handled its data this way. Each sample was normalized by randomly selecting 1 million high-quality reads, each carrying a distinct molecular identifier. Reads with shared molecular identifiers were discarded instead of being binned into consensus sequences. MiTCR, with a Q25 quality threshold and the strictest error-elimination algorithm, was used for CDR3 identification, clonotype clustering and error correction. A nonparametric unseen species model using Euler transformation provided a lower-bound estimate of total TCR beta diversity. Using fastp at Q25 and MiXCR, TCRdb reprocessed the public reads and kept productive beta chains. Duplicate CDR3 protein sequences are folded into a single record with the most common DNA and genes. TCRdb's processing, not the authors', yielded these V and J calls. The sample table contains about 1 million distinct CDR3 sequences; only one count was recorded for 40% to 55% of them. The ten largest account for about 20% of the sample.

The donors were about 40 Caucasian individuals from Russia, aged roughly 6 to 90 years, who were systemically healthy. Each donor gave about 10 milliliters of peripheral blood, drawn into EDTA-treated Vacutainer tubes. Ficoll-Paque density-gradient centrifugation was used to isolate PBMCs, with at least 7 million per sample. Total RNA, at least 6 micrograms per sample, was extracted from PBMCs with Trizol reagent. The percentages of naive CD45RAhigh/CD27high T cells were determined by flow cytometry on a PBMC aliquot from every donor. This sample is drawn from a study of blood T cells in healthy people across ages (dated by TCRdb to between 2015 and 2017). Concerning the study at large: In model experiments, roughly one uniquely barcoded TCR beta cDNA molecule per two T cells was captured by template switching. Using deep sequencing normalized with unique cDNA molecular identifiers, the study measured how TCR beta repertoire diversity changes with age. Donors were grouped into four age groups: young (average 16 years), middle-aged (roughly 37), aged (around 56) and long-lived (approximately 81). To avoid experimental bias, donors of different ages were distributed randomly across sequencing lanes. The study analyzed two additional independent replicas of 1 million unique cDNA reads from the same blood draw for two donors, one aged 18 to 29 and one aged 80 or older.

Here is what the overall study found, with its caveats: Observed TCR beta diversity per million T cells fell roughly linearly with age, and a significant reduction was already apparent by age approximately 40. Donor CMV infection status was unknown, potentially confounding age-related changes in expanded clonotypes. Conclusive comparison of naive and antigen-experienced compartments was prevented by the profiling of bulk unsorted PBMCs. Estimates of total diversity from one million sequenced T cells were regarded as lower bounds and underestimates. Compared with the aged group, the long-lived group had more naive CD4+ T cells, fewer expanded clones and increased TCR diversity, a pattern suggesting age selection. A strong correlation was found between observed TCR beta diversity and the percentage of naive T cells measured by flow cytometry.

The source of this sequence is a woman aged 55-75 years in good health. The sequencing input was blood.

The CDR3 reads as follows: CASTLRTDDYGQYF. The nucleotide sequence is given as TGTGCCAGCACTCTCAGGACAGACGACTACGGGCAGTACTTC. Rearrangement joined TRBV6-6 to TRBJ2-5, with TRBD1 as a weak D call on 6 bases. Inclusive of the bounding cysteine and phenylalanine, the CDR3 is 14 residues long. Kept here is only the CDR3 DNA, which spans 42 bases and is read in frame from base 1. At the junction V is shortened by 7 bases and J by 11 bases, with 23 bases in between. CDR1 MNHNY and CDR2 SVGAGI were looked up in the germline V gene (reference sequence).